The next 10 T cell receptor beta chains were all read from a single sample in a study of identical twins. TCRdb independently ran MiXCR on the 5' RACE reads; one entry per CDR3 protein. The sample records 700,000 to 950,000 distinct CDR3 sequences, around an eighth being singletons. These data are also associated with another study on yellow fever vaccine responses in identical twins.

The specimen sequenced was PBMCs. The source is a young woman in good health.

CDR3 protein: CASSLSGTLLETQYF. The CDR3 DNA sequence: TGTGCCAGCAGTCTTTCCGGGACCTTGCTGGAGACCCAGTACTTC. V usage is TRBV6-1 and J usage is TRBJ2-5; TRBD1 or TRBD2 may be the D gene (5 bases each). The germline V gene encodes CDR1 MNHNS and CDR2 SASEGT. The CDR3 sequence is 15 residues long. Deletions cut 5 bases from V and 5 bases from J, with 18 bases between.

This clonotype has more than one count but fewer than ten. The rearrangement uses TRBV20-1 and TRBJ1-6; 11 bases map to TRBD1. The CDR3 runs to 18 residues. Germline CDR1 and CDR2: DFQATT and SNEGSKA (reference sequence). The trim removed 0 bases at V and 0 bases at J, leaving 4 bases unmatched. Here the CDR3 reads CSAREGQGASSYNSPLHF. The CDR3 DNA reads TGCAGTGCTAGAGAAGGACAGGGGGCGAGCTCCTATAATTCACCCCTCCACTTT.

This clonotype has a count of ten or more. The rearrangement uses TRBV29-1 and TRBJ2-7; 10 nucleotides align to TRBD1. Germline V gene data show CDR1 as SQVTM and CDR2 as ANQGSEA. This CDR3 contains 11 residues. Trimming removed 7 bases from V and 4 bases from J; junction bases left unmatched: 1. CDR3 residues: CSGQGAYEQYF. In nucleotides, the CDR3 is TGCAGCGGACAGGGGGCTTACGAGCAGTACTTC.

This clonotype was recorded a few times. V and J are TRBV7-2 and TRBJ2-1; TRBD2 agrees at 16 bases. This CDR3 comprises 20 residues. After removal of 0 bases from V and 7 bases from J, the junction contained 12 bases not matched to a gene. Germline V gives CDR1 SGHTA, CDR2 FQGNSA. In DNA, the CDR3 is TGTGCCAGCAGCTTAGCGGTTGGGACTAGCGGGAGGGCCAGGGTGAATGAGCAGTTCTTC. This gives the protein CASSLAVGTSGRARVNEQFF.

J is TRBJ1-2 and V is TRBV10-3, with no clear D. The length of the CDR3 is 12 residues. V shed 4 bases and J shed 7 bases, with 10 bases lying between them. Germline CDR1 is ENHRY and CDR2 is SYGVKD. CDR3 in DNA: TGTGCCATCAGTGTGCAGGAGCTTGGCTACACCTTC. This encodes CAISVQELGYTF.

This clonotype appeared a few times. The chain employs TRBV20-1 and TRBJ1-5; no reliable D call. The CDR3 consists of 14 residues. Trimming took 6 bases from V and 3 from J, leaving 15 bases between them. CDR1 is DFQATT and CDR2 is SNEGSKA in the germline V gene (reference sequence). This chain's CDR3 is CSATSRQHNQPQHF. CDR3 nucleotide sequence: TGCAGTGCCACGAGTCGCCAGCACAATCAGCCCCAGCATTTT.

This clonotype has more than one count but fewer than ten. V gene TRBV9 combines with J gene TRBJ2-5; possible D gene TRBD1, 6 bases. The ends were cut back, 0 bases at V and 7 bases at J, with 13 bases in the middle. Germline values: CDR1 SGDLS, CDR2 YYNGEE. This CDR3 has 14 residues. The CDR3 sequence is CASSVGRGMGTQYF. The DNA of the CDR3 is TGTGCCAGCAGCGTAGGAAGGGGGATGGGGACCCAGTACTTC. Complete variable domain (other parts from reference TRBV9 and TRBJ2-5): DSGVTQTPKHLITATGQRVTLRCSPRSGDLSVYWYQQSLDQGLQFLIQYYNGEERAKGNILERFSAQQFPDLHSELNLSSLELGDSALYFCASSVGRGMGTQYFGPGTRLLVL.

This clonotype has a count of ten or more. The V call is TRBV10-3, the J call TRBJ1-4; unclear D gene. CDR1 ENHRY and CDR2 SYGVKD come from the germline V gene. The CDR3 has 14 residues. V was clipped by 3 bases and J by 3 bases, with 8 bases between them. For the CDR3, the DNA is TGTGCCATCAGTGAAGGCGCGGCTAATGAAAAACTGTTTTTT. This gives the protein CAISEGAANEKLFF.

This clonotype came up a few times. V is TRBV4-2 and J is TRBJ1-5; D gene ambiguous. V lost 1 base to trimming and J lost 0 bases, with 7 bases between them. The CDR3 runs to 15 residues. Germline V CDR1 and CDR2: LGHNA, YNFKEQ. CDR3 coding DNA: TGTGCCAGCAGCCAAGTGAGGGCTAGCAATCAGCCCCAGCATTTT. Protein sequence: CASSQVRASNQPQHF.

This clonotype was detected only a few times. The V call is TRBV6-1, the J call TRBJ2-4; D is perhaps TRBD1 or TRBD2 (5 bases each). The CDR3 contains 14 residues. Germline assignment: CDR1 MNHNS and CDR2 SASEGT. The V end lost 7 bases, the J end lost 0 bases, and 10 bases lay between the germline ends. CDR3 nucleotide sequence: TGTGCCAGCAAGGGGAGTCTAGCCAAAAACATTCAGTACTTC. Its protein is CASKGSLAKNIQYF.